This T cell receptor beta chain is from a study of human T cells and chemical hapten exposure. Study observations and caveats: The donors suffered from alopecia, so their immune response may not match that of healthy people.

With respect to this clonotype: What it recognizes is unknown.

TCRdb processed the RACE reads anew with MiXCR; each CDR3 protein has one entry. The sample lists roughly 380,000 distinct CDR3 sequences, more than 4.5% occurring once. Documented time point: pre-sensitization, week 0. The treatment: therapeutic diphenylcyclopropenone sensitization with weekly scalp DPC. J lost 4 bases, V lost 5 bases, and 8 bases had no gene match. The CDR3 has 14 amino acids. Germline CDR1 and CDR2: KGHSH and LQKENI. The chain is built from TRBV18 and TRBJ2-7; 7 bases match TRBD2. This clonotype was sampled from a woman aged 50 to 65 with alopecia areata. Some clones in this sample may be carry-over from other donors' samples. The sample was whole blood, taken in connection with sensitization to the hapten diphenylcyclopropenone (DPC). The CDR3 DNA reads as TGTGCCAGCTCATCCGTGGGGGGGATTTACGAGCAGTACTTC. The encoded protein is CASSSVGGIYEQYF.